These 11 T cell receptor beta chains originate from one sample sequenced in a study of CD8 T cells in Susac syndrome. The RNA, about 0.45 to 1 ug, was put through reverse transcription using random hexamers. TCRdb itself ran the immunoSEQ multiplex PCR reads through MiXCR, one entry per CDR3 protein. This sample has 95,000 to 150,000 distinct CDR3 sequences, with 96% found just once. Material for sequencing was CD4+ T cells from PBMCs. Source of these receptors: a human donor with Susac syndrome.

This chain uses TRBV28 with TRBJ2-6, with D perhaps TRBD2 (6 bases). The CDR3 has 16 amino acids. Germline V lookup: CDR1 MDHEN, CDR2 SYDVKM. V lost 7 bases and J 3 bases, leaving 16 bases between the germline ends. The CDR3 sequence is CASTLGGSYGANVLTF. In DNA form, the CDR3 reads TGTGCCAGCACCCTCGGGGGTTCGTATGGGGCCAACGTCCTGACTTTC.

The chain joins TRBV20-1 to TRBJ2-7; tentative D call: TRBD2 (6 bases). Germline-derived CDR1 and CDR2 are DFQATT and SNEGSKA (reference sequence). Trimming stripped 5 bases from V and 5 bases from J, with 22 bases between. This CDR3 comprises 15 residues. The CDR3 bases are TGCAGTGCTCGAAAACCGACGGGAGAATTGGACGAGCAGTACTTC. Translating gives CSARKPTGELDEQYF.

V and J are TRBV29-1 and TRBJ2-1, with a weak D call TRBD2 (6 bases). CDR1 and CDR2 (germline): SQVTM, ANQGSEA. The V end was cut by 7 bases, the J end by 2 bases, with 9 bases between. The CDR3 has 12 residues. The chain's CDR3 is CSAGGPYNEQFF. DNA of the CDR3: TGCAGCGCCGGAGGGCCCTACAATGAGCAGTTCTTC.

The genes are TRBV5-1 and TRBJ2-7, with D hard to call. The CDR3 covers 13 residues. The germline V gene has CDR1 SGHRS and CDR2 YFSETQ. V lost 2 bases, J lost 4 bases, and 10 bases lay in between. The CDR3: CASSFHTEYEQYF. CDR3 bases: TGCGCCAGCAGCTTCCACACCGAATACGAGCAGTACTTC. Full variable domain (missing parts from reference TRBV5-1 and TRBJ2-7): KAGVTQTPRYLIKTRGQQVTLSCSPISGHRSVSWYQQTPGQGLQFLFEYFSETQRNKGNFPGRFSGRQFSNSRSEMNVSTLELGDSALYLCASSFHTEYEQYFGPGTRLTVT.

J is TRBJ2-1 and V is TRBV4-2; D is possibly TRBD2 (6 bases). This CDR3 has 17 residues. Germline CDR1 LGHNA, CDR2 YNFKEQ. Trimming cost V 1 base and J 0 bases, with 13 bases left between them. The CDR3 here is CASSQGGSGSSYNEQFF. DNA of the CDR3: TGTGCCAGCAGCCAAGGGGGTAGCGGAAGCTCCTACAATGAGCAGTTCTTC.

The chain has TRBV7-2 and TRBJ2-3; D tentatively reads TRBD1 or TRBD2 (5 bases each). In germline, CDR1 is SGHTA, CDR2 FQGNSA. This CDR3 comprises 15 residues. V was pared by 3 bases and J by 6 bases, with 16 bases between. CDR3 nucleotides: TGTGCCAGCAGCTTTGGGGGAAAAAGACGGGATACGCAGTATTTT. Translation: CASSFGGKRRDTQYF.

The V gene is TRBV10-3, the J gene TRBJ2-7, with D perhaps TRBD1 (6 bases). The V end was cut by 10 bases, the J end by 6 bases, with 16 bases between. CDR3 length: 12 amino acids. The germline V gene has CDR1 ENHRY and CDR2 SYGVKD. The CDR3 coding sequence is TGTGCCACGAAACCTCAAGGGGGCGAGCAGTACTTC. Its protein product is CATKPQGGEQYF.

The chain recombines TRBV5-1 with TRBJ2-5, with 8 bases that match TRBD2. V lost 4 bases and J lost 5; bases outside the gene matches: 16. The CDR3 contains 17 residues. Germline CDR1 and CDR2: SGHRS and YFSETQ. The CDR3 sequence: CASSDGDSSGSGETQYF. The CDR3 DNA sequence: TGCGCCAGCAGCGACGGAGACTCTAGCGGGTCCGGGGAGACCCAGTACTTC.

The genes are TRBV5-6 and TRBJ1-1, with 8 positions matching TRBD1. After removal of 4 bases from V and 5 bases from J, the junction contained 7 bases not matched to a gene. This CDR3 is built from 14 residues. Germline CDR1 reads SGHDT; CDR2 reads YYEEEE. CDR3 DNA sequence: TGTGCCAGCAGCCTGCAGGGGGCGGGAACTGAAGCTTTCTTT. Residues: CASSLQGAGTEAFF. The full variable domain, with the rest looked up from reference TRBV5-6 and TRBJ1-1, is DAGVTQSPTHLIKTRGQQVTLRCSPKSGHDTVSWYQQALGQGPQFIFQYYEEEERQRGNFPDRFSGHQFPNYSSELNVNALLLGDSALYLCASSLQGAGTEAFFGQGTRLTVV.

The chain is built from TRBV12-3 or TRBV12-4 and TRBJ1-5; a weak D match, TRBD1 (6 bases). The CDR3 is 14 amino acids. Trimming left V 6 bases short and J 9 bases short, with 18 bases between. The CDR3 sequence is CASSEGGVFAPQHF. The CDR3 nucleotides are TGTGCCAGCAGCGAAGGGGGGGTGTTTGCGCCCCAGCATTTT.

This chain connects TRBV28 to TRBJ2-7, with D possibly being TRBD1 (7 bases). V was shortened by 6 bases and J by 0 bases, with 12 bases between the two germline ends. The germline gives CDR1 MDHEN, CDR2 SYDVKM. The CDR3 has 14 residues. This CDR3 reads CASRRDSGSYEQYF. The DNA for the CDR3 is TGTGCCAGCAGGCGGGACAGCGGCTCCTACGAGCAGTACTTC.